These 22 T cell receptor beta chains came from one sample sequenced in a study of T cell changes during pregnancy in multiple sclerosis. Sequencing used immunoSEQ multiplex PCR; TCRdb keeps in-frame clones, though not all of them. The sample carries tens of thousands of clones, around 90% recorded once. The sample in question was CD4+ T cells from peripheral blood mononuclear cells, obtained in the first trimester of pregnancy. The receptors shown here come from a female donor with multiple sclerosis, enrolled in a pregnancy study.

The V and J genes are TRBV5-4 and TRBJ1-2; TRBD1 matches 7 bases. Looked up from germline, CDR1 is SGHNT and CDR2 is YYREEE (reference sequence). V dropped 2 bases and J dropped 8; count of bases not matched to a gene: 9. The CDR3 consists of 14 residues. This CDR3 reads CASSLQDRAGGYTF. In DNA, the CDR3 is TGTGCCAGCAGCTTACAAGACAGGGCGGGAGGCTACACCTTC. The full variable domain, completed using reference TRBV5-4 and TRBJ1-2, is ETGVTQSPTHLIKTRGQQVTLRCSSQSGHNTVSWYQQALGQGPQFIFQYYREEENGRGNFPPRFSGLQFPNYSSELNVNALELDDSALYLCASSLQDRAGGYTFGSGTRLTVV.

DNA of the CDR3: TGTGCCAGCAGTTTAGGGGACAGGAGTAATTCACCCCTCCACTTT. This encodes CASSLGDRSNSPLHF. The J gene is TRBJ1-6, the V gene TRBV28; 8 bases match TRBD1. Per germline, CDR1 MDHEN and CDR2 SYDVKM. The CDR3 is 15 residues long. V shed 2 bases, J shed 6 bases, and the junction held 3 bases outside the gene matches. The variable domain in full, with the rest retrieved from reference TRBV28 and TRBJ1-6, is DVKVTQSSRYLVKRTGEKVFLECVQDMDHENMFWYRQDPGLGLRLIYFSYDVKMKEKGDIPEGYSVSREKKERFSLILESASTNQTSMYLCASSLGDRSNSPLHFGNGTRLTVT.

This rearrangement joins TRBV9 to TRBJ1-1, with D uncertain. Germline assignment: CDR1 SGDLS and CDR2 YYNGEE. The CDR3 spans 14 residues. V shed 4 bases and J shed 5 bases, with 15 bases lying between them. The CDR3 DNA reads TGTGCCAGCAGCCCCAGGAGGGATGGTACTGAAGCTTTCTTT. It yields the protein CASSPRRDGTEAFF.

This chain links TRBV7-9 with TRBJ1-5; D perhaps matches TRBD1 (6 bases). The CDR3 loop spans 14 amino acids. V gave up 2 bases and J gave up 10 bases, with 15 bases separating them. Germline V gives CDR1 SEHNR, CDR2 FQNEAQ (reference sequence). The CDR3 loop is CASSLSGDLSPQHF. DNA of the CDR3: TGTGCCAGCAGCTTATCAGGGGACCTCAGCCCCCAGCATTTT.

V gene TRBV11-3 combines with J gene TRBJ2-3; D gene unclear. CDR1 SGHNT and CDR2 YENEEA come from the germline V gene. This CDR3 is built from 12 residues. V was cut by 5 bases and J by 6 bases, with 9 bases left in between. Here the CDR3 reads CASSRSGDTQYF. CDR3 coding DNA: TGTGCCAGCAGCCGATCGGGTGATACGCAGTATTTT.

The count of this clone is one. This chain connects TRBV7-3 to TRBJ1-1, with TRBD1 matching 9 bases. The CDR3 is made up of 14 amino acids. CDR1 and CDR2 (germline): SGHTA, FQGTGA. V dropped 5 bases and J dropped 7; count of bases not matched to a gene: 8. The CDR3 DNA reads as TGTGCCAGCAGCCCCACAGGGGGCGAAGGTGAAGCTTTCTTT. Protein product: CASSPTGGEGEAFF.

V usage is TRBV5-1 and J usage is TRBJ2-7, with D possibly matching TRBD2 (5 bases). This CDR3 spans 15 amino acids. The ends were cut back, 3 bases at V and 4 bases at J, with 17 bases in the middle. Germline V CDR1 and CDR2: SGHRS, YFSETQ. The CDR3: CASSYDYLQAYEQYF. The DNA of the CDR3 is TGCGCCAGCAGCTACGACTATCTCCAAGCTTACGAGCAGTACTTC.

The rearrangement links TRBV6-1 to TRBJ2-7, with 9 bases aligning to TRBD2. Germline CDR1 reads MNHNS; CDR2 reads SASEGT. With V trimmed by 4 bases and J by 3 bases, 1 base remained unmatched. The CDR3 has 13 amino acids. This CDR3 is CASSAREGYEQYF. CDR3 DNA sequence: TGTGCCAGCAGTGCGCGGGAGGGCTACGAGCAGTACTTC.

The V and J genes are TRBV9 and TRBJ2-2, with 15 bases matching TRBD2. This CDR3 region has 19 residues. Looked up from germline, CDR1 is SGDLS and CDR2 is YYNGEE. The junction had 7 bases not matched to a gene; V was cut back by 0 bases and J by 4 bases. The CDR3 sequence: CASSVGTSGGARSTGELFF. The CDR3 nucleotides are TGTGCCAGCAGCGTAGGGACTAGCGGGGGGGCCAGAAGCACCGGGGAGCTGTTTTTT. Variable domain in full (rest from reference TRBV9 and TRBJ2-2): DSGVTQTPKHLITATGQRVTLRCSPRSGDLSVYWYQQSLDQGLQFLIQYYNGEERAKGNILERFSAQQFPDLHSELNLSSLELGDSALYFCASSVGTSGGARSTGELFFGEGSRLTVL.

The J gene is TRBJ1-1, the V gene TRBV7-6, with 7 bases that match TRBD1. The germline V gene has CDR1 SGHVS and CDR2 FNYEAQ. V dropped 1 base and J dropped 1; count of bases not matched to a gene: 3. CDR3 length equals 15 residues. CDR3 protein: CASSLVTGTNTEAFF. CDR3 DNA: TGTGCCAGCAGCTTAGTGACAGGGACGAACACTGAAGCTTTCTTT.

Here the CDR3 DNA reads TGTGCCAGCGGGACCAGCGGGGAGCGAGATACGCAGTATTTT. Its protein is CASGTSGERDTQYF. This chain links TRBV28 with TRBJ2-3, with TRBD2 identical over 7 bases. The CDR3 loop spans 14 amino acids. Germline V gene data show CDR1 as MDHEN and CDR2 as SYDVKM. V lost 8 bases and J lost 5; bases outside the gene matches: 10.

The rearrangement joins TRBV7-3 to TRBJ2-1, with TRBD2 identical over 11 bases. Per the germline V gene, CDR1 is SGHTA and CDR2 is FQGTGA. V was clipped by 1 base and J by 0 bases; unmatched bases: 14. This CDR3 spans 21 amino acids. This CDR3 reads CASSLRVAGGPVPSSYNEQFF. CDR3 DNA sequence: TGTGCCAGCAGCTTAAGAGTAGCGGGAGGGCCGGTCCCGTCCTCCTACAATGAGCAGTTCTTC. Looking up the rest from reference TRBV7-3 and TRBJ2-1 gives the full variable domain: GAGVSQTPSNKVTEKGKYVELRCDPISGHTALYWYRQSLGQGPEFLIYFQGTGAADDSGLPNDRFFAVRPEGSVSTLKIQRTERGDSAVYLCASSLRVAGGPVPSSYNEQFFGPGTRLTVL.

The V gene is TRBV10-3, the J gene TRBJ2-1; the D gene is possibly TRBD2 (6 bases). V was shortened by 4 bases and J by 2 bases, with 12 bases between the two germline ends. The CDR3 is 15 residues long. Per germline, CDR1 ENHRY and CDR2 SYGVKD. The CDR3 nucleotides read TGTGCCATCAGTGGGGACTCGAAAACCTACAATGAGCAGTTCTTC. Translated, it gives CAISGDSKTYNEQFF.

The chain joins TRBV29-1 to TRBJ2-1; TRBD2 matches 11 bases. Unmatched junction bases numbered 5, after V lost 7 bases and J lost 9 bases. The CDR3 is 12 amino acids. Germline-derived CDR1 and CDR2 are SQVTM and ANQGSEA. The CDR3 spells CSGSGGAVEQFF. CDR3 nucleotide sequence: TGCAGCGGTAGCGGGGGGGCGGTTGAGCAGTTCTTC.

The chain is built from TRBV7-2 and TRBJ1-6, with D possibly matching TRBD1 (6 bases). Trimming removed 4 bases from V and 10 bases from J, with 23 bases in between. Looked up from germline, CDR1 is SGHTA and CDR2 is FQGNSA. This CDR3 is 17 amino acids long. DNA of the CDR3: TGTGCCAGCAGCTCCAGAACAGGGTCCGCATCGGGATCACCCCTCCACTTT. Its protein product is CASSSRTGSASGSPLHF. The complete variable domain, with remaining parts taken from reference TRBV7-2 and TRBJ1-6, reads GAGVSQSPSNKVTEKGKDVELRCDPISGHTALYWYRQSLGQGLEFLIYFQGNSAPDKSGLPSDRFSAERTGGSVSTLTIQRTQQEDSAVYLCASSSRTGSASGSPLHFGNGTRLTVT.

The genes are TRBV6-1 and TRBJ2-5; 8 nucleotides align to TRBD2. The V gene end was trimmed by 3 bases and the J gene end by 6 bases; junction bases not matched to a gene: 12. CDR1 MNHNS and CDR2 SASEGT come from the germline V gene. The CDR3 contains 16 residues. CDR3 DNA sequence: TGTGCCAGCAGTGATTTTACCGGGGGGGTTGTAAAGACCCAGTACTTC. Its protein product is CASSDFTGGVVKTQYF.

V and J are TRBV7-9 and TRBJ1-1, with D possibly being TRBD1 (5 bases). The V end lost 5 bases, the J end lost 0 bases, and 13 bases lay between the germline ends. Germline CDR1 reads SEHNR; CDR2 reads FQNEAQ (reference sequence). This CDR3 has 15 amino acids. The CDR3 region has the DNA TGTGCCAGCAGCCTGGGACGGGGGATGAACACTGAAGCTTTCTTT. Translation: CASSLGRGMNTEAFF.

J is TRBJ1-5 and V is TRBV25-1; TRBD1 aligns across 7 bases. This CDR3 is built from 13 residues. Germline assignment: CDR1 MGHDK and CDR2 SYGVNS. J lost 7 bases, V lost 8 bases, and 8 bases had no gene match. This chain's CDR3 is CASRDRDGQPQHF. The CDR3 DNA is TGTGCCAGCCGAGACAGGGACGGACAGCCCCAGCATTTT.

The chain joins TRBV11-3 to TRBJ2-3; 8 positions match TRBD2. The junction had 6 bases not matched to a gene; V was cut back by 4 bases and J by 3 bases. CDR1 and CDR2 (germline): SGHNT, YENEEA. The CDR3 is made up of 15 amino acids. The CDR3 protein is CASSSPGGSTDTQYF. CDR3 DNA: TGTGCCAGCAGCTCTCCGGGAGGGAGTACAGATACGCAGTATTTT.

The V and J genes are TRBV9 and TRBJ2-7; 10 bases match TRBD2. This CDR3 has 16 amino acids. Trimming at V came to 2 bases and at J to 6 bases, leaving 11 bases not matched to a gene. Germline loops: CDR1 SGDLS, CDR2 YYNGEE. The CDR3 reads CASSVSIAGGPVEQYF. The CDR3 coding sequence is TGTGCCAGCAGCGTCTCCATAGCGGGAGGCCCCGTCGAGCAGTACTTC.

CDR3 region: CASSLGGGAGNTIYF. The CDR3 DNA sequence: TGCGCCAGCAGCTTGGGAGGGGGCGCTGGAAACACCATATATTTT. The chain joins TRBV5-1 to TRBJ1-3; 7 bases are shared with TRBD1. V trimming: 0 bases; J trimming: 2 bases; junction bases outside the gene matches: 2. Looked up from germline, CDR1 is SGHRS and CDR2 is YFSETQ. This CDR3 has 15 residues.

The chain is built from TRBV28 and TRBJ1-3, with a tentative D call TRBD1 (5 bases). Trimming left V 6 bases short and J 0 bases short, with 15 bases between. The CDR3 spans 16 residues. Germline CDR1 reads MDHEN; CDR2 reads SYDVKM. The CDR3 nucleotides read TGTGCCAGCAGCCCTGCAGGGCTAAACTCTGGAAACACCATATATTTT. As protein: CASSPAGLNSGNTIYF. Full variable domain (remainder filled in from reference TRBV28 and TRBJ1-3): DVKVTQSSRYLVKRTGEKVFLECVQDMDHENMFWYRQDPGLGLRLIYFSYDVKMKEKGDIPEGYSVSREKKERFSLILESASTNQTSMYLCASSPAGLNSGNTIYFGEGSWLTVV.